This T cell receptor (beta chain) appears in the sequencing data of a study of blood T cell repertoires in COVID-19. The V gene lost 3 bases and the J gene lost 0 bases, with 7 bases spanning the gap. The V gene's germline CDR1 is SGDLS and CDR2 YYNGEE. The CDR3 is 13 residues long. Profiled with immunoSEQ multiplex PCR; TCRdb holds only in-frame clones, not every one. The sample holds 55,000 to 60,000 clones, about 84% seen once. Sequenced: peripheral blood. The chain carries TRBV9 and TRBJ2-7; D gene unclear. This clonotype was obtained from a man aged 40-55 years with active COVID-19. The CDR3 DNA sequence: TGTGCCAGCAGCGACAACCTCTCCTACGAGCAGTACTTC. Residues: CASSDNLSYEQYF.